A selection of T cell receptor beta chains follows, all from one sample in a study of blood T cell repertoires in COVID-19. Profiled with immunoSEQ multiplex PCR; TCRdb holds only in-frame clones, not every one. The data show 60,000 to 70,000 clones, with less than 85% seen just once and about 6.9% held by the top ten. Sample: peripheral blood. The receptors were gathered from a man in his 60s with acute or convalescent COVID-19. Both conserved end residues are part of each CDR3. D genes are given only for firm matches. Some rows have no size entry. The others give once, few or many, or a class for an expanded clone.

size	J	D	V	DNA	CDR3
NA	TRBJ2-5	TRBD1	TRBV5-1	TGCGCCAGCAGCTTCACAGGGGGCTCGGAGACCCAGTACTTC	CASSFTGGSETQYF
few	TRBJ2-5	TRBD2	TRBV29-1	TGCAGCGTTGCGGATTGGCTTGCAGCGGGGGTTCAAGAGACCCAGTACTTC	CSVADWLAAGVQETQYF
NA	TRBJ2-1	NA	TRBV27	TGTGCCAGCAGTCTTATGTCCAGGGGGAGGCACAATGAGCAGTTCTTC	CASSLMSRGRHNEQFF
NA	TRBJ2-2	TRBD2	TRBV19	TGTGCCAGTAGTTCACCGGGACTAGCGGGTCACACCGGGGAGCTGTTTTTT	CASSSPGLAGHTGELFF
NA	TRBJ2-7	TRBD2	TRBV6-2/TRBV6-3	TGTGCCAGCAGTTACTCCAGCGGGGCCTACGAGCAGTACTTC	CASSYSSGAYEQYF
NA	TRBJ2-6	TRBD1	TRBV3-1/TRBV3-2	TGTGCCAGCAGGGGTTCGGACAGGGGGCCCCAAGGTGGGGCCAACGTCCTGACTTTC	CASRGSDRGPQGGANVLTF
NA	TRBJ1-6	NA	TRBV3-1/TRBV3-2	TGTGCCAGCAGCCAAGCCCAGCGGTCACCCCTCCACTTT	CASSQAQRSPLHF
few	TRBJ1-1	NA	TRBV5-8	TGTGCCAGCAGCTTGGTTGCAGGGCCCGCTGAAGCTTTCTTT	CASSLVAGPAEAFF
NA	TRBJ2-7	TRBD1	TRBV5-1	TGCGCCAGCAGCTCCACAGGGGGTTCCTACGAGCAGTACTTC	CASSSTGGSYEQYF
once	TRBJ1-4	TRBD1	TRBV9	TGTGCCAGCAGCGTAGACGGACAGGACAGAAAACTGTTTTTT	CASSVDGQDRKLFF
NA	TRBJ1-1	NA	TRBV12-3/TRBV12-4	TGTGCCAGCAGTCAGATCGAGAACACTGAAGCTTTCTTT	CASSQIENTEAFF
NA	TRBJ1-2	NA	TRBV29-1	TGCAGCGTCTGGACAGAAGCAGGCTACACCTTC	CSVWTEAGYTF
once	TRBJ1-1	NA	TRBV11-2	TGTGCCAGCAGCTTTTCCAGGTACTCTGAAGCTTTCTTT	CASSFSRYSEAFF
NA	TRBJ1-2	NA	TRBV6-1	TGTGCCAGCAGTGAGTTGCAGGGCCTCTATGGCTACACCTTC	CASSELQGLYGYTF
few	TRBJ2-7	TRBD1	TRBV13	TGTGCCAGCAGCTTTAACAGGGGCAACGAGCAGTACTTC	CASSFNRGNEQYF
few	TRBJ2-1	NA	TRBV6-1	TGTGCCAGCAGTCCCGACAATGAGCAGTTCTTC	CASSPDNEQFF
NA	TRBJ1-6	TRBD1	TRBV18	TGTGCCAGCTCACCTCCCTCAGGGGGCGTTAATTCACCCCTCCACTTT	CASSPPSGGVNSPLHF
NA	TRBJ1-6	NA	TRBV2	TGTGCCAGCATGCTGGGGCTTTCACCCCTCCACTTT	CASMLGLSPLHF
once	TRBJ2-1	TRBD2	TRBV3-1/TRBV3-2	TGTGCCAGCAGCCAAGGTAGCGGGGTGTTCAGCTCCTACAATGAGCAGTTCTTC	CASSQGSGVFSSYNEQFF
NA	TRBJ1-5	TRBD1	TRBV6-1	TGTGCCAGCAGTGCCCCGGGACAGGGCCAAAATCAGCCCCAGCATTTT	CASSAPGQGQNQPQHF
NA	TRBJ1-5	NA	TRBV6-5	TGTGCCAGCAGTTCCTTTGACATTGGGAGCAATCAGCCCCAGCATTTT	CASSSFDIGSNQPQHF
NA	TRBJ2-2	NA	TRBV5-8	TGTGCCAGCAGCTTGGTGCGCCCGGGGGAGCTGTTTTTT	CASSLVRPGELFF
NA	TRBJ2-3	NA	TRBV28	TGTGCCAGCAGTTCCGGGACAACTAGCACAGATACGCAGTATTTT	CASSSGTTSTDTQYF
NA	TRBJ1-3	TRBD1	TRBV19	TGTGCCACCTCGGGACAGGGGGCTTCTGGAAACACCATATATTTT	CATSGQGASGNTIYF
few	TRBJ1-1	NA	TRBV12-3/TRBV12-4	TGTGCCAGCAGTTTGACTGAGAACACTGAAGCTTTCTTT	CASSLTENTEAFF
NA	TRBJ1-2	TRBD1	TRBV5-1	TGCGCCAGCAGCATTGATCCCGGGACAGGGGTTGGCTACACCTTC	CASSIDPGTGVGYTF
NA	TRBJ2-3	TRBD2	TRBV5-1	TGCGCCAGCAGCACAGGACTAGCGGGGGGCTACACAGATACGCAGTATTTT	CASSTGLAGGYTDTQYF
NA	TRBJ1-1	NA	TRBV6-5	TGTGCCAGCAGTTACCTGGCCGTCGGGGAGAACACTGAAGCTTTCTTT	CASSYLAVGENTEAFF
NA	TRBJ2-4	TRBD2	TRBV6-2/TRBV6-3	TGTGCCAGCAGCCATTTAGCGGGGGGGCGGAACATTCAGTACTTC	CASSHLAGGRNIQYF
NA	TRBJ2-1	NA	TRBV5-1	TGCGCCAGCAGCTTGGAGTCGGGGGGCTCTTTCAATGAGCAGTTCTTC	CASSLESGGSFNEQFF
NA	TRBJ1-6	NA	TRBV30	TGTGCCTGGAGTACTCGTTGGGGCTTCTATAATTCACCCCTCCACTTT	CAWSTRWGFYNSPLHF
NA	TRBJ2-5	TRBD2	TRBV27	TGTGCCAGCAGTCCGATATTAGCGGGAGGAGAGGAGACCCAGTACTTC	CASSPILAGGEETQYF
NA	TRBJ2-2	NA	TRBV14	TGTGCCAGCAGCCCAGGGGACCTACGGACCGGGGAGCTGTTTTTT	CASSPGDLRTGELFF
NA	TRBJ1-5	NA	TRBV19	TGTGCCAGTCAGGGGTGGGGTCAGCCCCAGCATTTT	CASQGWGQPQHF
NA	TRBJ2-5	NA	TRBV7-4	TGTGCCAGCAGCTTAATAGGCAGGGGTGGGACGACCCAGTACTTC	CASSLIGRGGTTQYF
NA	TRBJ2-2	NA	TRBV2	TGTGCCAGCAGTCTAGGAGCTACCGGGGAGCTGTTTTTT	CASSLGATGELFF
NA	TRBJ2-3	TRBD2	TRBV4-1	TGCGCCAGCAGCCCCCGACTAGCGGGGGACAAGAAGATACGCGGGACGCAGTATTTT	CASSPRLAGDKKIRGTQYF
NA	TRBJ2-2	TRBD1	TRBV5-4	TGTGCCAGCAGCCCCGGACAGGGGACGAGAGGGGAGCTGTTTTTT	CASSPGQGTRGELFF
NA	TRBJ2-5	TRBD1	TRBV27	TGTGCCAGCAGGCGACAGGGAGTTGCGGAGACCCAGTACTTC	CASRRQGVAETQYF
NA	TRBJ1-3	TRBD1	TRBV5-1	TGCGCCAGCAGCTTGGGGGACAGGGGGCCTGGAAACACCATATATTTT	CASSLGDRGPGNTIYF
NA	TRBJ1-5	TRBD1	TRBV9	TGTGCCAGCAGCGTGGGGGACAGGGAGACTCAGCCCCAGCATTTT	CASSVGDRETQPQHF
NA	TRBJ2-7	NA	TRBV6-5	TGTGCCAGCAGTTACCGAGCAAGCTCCTACGAGCAGTACTTC	CASSYRASSYEQYF
once	TRBJ2-3	NA	TRBV9	TGTGCCAGCAGCCCAGACTCGGATACGCAGTATTTT	CASSPDSDTQYF
NA	TRBJ1-1	TRBD1	TRBV2	TGTGCCAGCGAAAGACAGGGGGAGGAAGCTTTCTTT	CASERQGEEAFF
NA	TRBJ1-2	NA	TRBV6-5	TGTGCCAGCAGTTATGCCAGTAACTATGGCTACACCTTC	CASSYASNYGYTF
NA	TRBJ2-1	TRBD2	TRBV13	TGTGCCAGCAGCCCACGAATAGCGGGGGCGGACAATGAGCAGTTCTTC	CASSPRIAGADNEQFF
NA	TRBJ2-7	NA	TRBV3-1/TRBV3-2	TGTGCCAGCACCCAAAGGGGTCGTTCCGAGCAGTACTTC	CASTQRGRSEQYF
NA	TRBJ2-1	TRBD2	TRBV3-1/TRBV3-2	TGTGCCAGCAGTCTGTCCAGGGCTAGCGGGGTAAACTACAATGAGCAGTTCTTC	CASSLSRASGVNYNEQFF
once	TRBJ1-5	NA	TRBV2	TGTGCCAGCAACGGGCCAGGGGCCACTCAGCCCCAGCATTTT	CASNGPGATQPQHF
NA	TRBJ2-2	NA	TRBV5-5	TGTGCCAGCAGCTTGTACGCAGTGTCTGGGACTAACACCGGGGAGCTGTTTTTT	CASSLYAVSGTNTGELFF
NA	TRBJ2-5	TRBD1	TRBV19	TGTGCCAGTAGTGGGGACAGCCAAGAGACCCAGTACTTC	CASSGDSQETQYF
few	TRBJ2-3	TRBD2	TRBV6-6	TGTGCCAGCAGTCCTGCGGGGGGGCCGGATACGCAGTATTTT	CASSPAGGPDTQYF
NA	TRBJ2-2	NA	TRBV24-1	TGTGCCACCAGTGCTACAGAGTCGAACACCGGGGAGCTGTTTTTT	CATSATESNTGELFF
NA	TRBJ2-3	TRBD2	TRBV4-3	TGCGCCAGCAGCCAAGATACCCCAGCGGGGGGGCATATGGATACGCAGTATTTT	CASSQDTPAGGHMDTQYF
once	TRBJ2-5	NA	TRBV18	TGTGCCAGCTCACCATCTGAGACCCAGTACTTC	CASSPSETQYF
once	TRBJ1-3	NA	TRBV9	TGTGCCAGCACGACATCCGGCTCTGGAAACACCATATATTTT	CASTTSGSGNTIYF
NA	TRBJ1-1	NA	TRBV4-3	TGCGCCAGCAGCCGGGCTGGCAATATGAACACTGAAGCTTTCTTT	CASSRAGNMNTEAFF
NA	TRBJ1-4	NA	TRBV5-1	TGCGCCAGCAGTCCCTCGGGACACCGAAGCGAAAAACTGTTTTTT	CASSPSGHRSEKLFF
NA	TRBJ2-2	NA	TRBV7-6	TGTGCCAGCAGCCCGGACGGGGCCGGGGAGCTGTTTTTT	CASSPDGAGELFF